This T cell receptor beta chain stems from a study of CD8+ T cells in alopecia areata. Study-wide points: Scalp sequencing also captures normal skin's resident alphabeta T cells.

RNA, once extracted, was reverse transcribed into cDNA for use as the sequencing template. The repertoire was sequenced with immunoSEQ multiplex PCR; TCRdb's copy has only in-frame clones and lacks some. The repertoire includes over 200,000 clones, 64% of them detected once, and around 4.3% sits in the top ten. Regarding treatment: oral pan-JAK inhibitor, 5-10 mg twice daily. The study team obtained lesional scalp punch biopsies and peripheral blood from alopecia areata patients. A remark on this clone: Its specificity is not known.

The sequences come from CD4+ T cells sorted from blood, collected at week 4, from a patient treated with tofacitinib. The sequence was collected from a human donor with alopecia areata.

This CDR3 is CASSPSLETQYF. In DNA form, the CDR3 reads TGTGCCAGCTCACCGAGTCTGGAGACCCAGTACTTC. This chain links TRBV18 with TRBJ2-5, with D hard to call. This CDR3 spans 12 amino acids. Trimming stripped 3 bases from V and 5 bases from J, with 7 bases between. Germline V gives CDR1 KGHSH, CDR2 LQKENI.